These T cell receptor beta chains were read from a single sample in a study of human T cells and chemical hapten exposure. TCRdb re-called the 5' RACE reads with MiXCR, one entry per CDR3 protein. The sample has 120,000 to 150,000 distinct CDR3 sequences, roughly 4% seen once. These receptors all stem from a female donor in good health. Each CDR3 is given with its conserved first and last residue. The order of the fields is J gene, V gene, D gene, CDR3 length, clone size, CDR3 DNA, CDR3 protein. A D gene is named only where the DNA matches it firmly. Only some rows state a clone size, as once, few, many or a class for expanded clones.

J gene: TRBJ2-3; V gene: TRBV13; D gene: TRBD2; CDR3 length: 15; clone size: -; CDR3 DNA: TGTGCCAGCAGCTTGATCACTAGCGGACCAGATACGCAGTATTTT; CDR3 protein: CASSLITSGPDTQYF
J gene: TRBJ1-1; V gene: TRBV6-1; D gene: -; CDR3 length: 15; clone size: many; CDR3 DNA: TGTGCCAGCAGTGAACGTACGACGAAGGTGACTGAAGCTTTCTTT; CDR3 protein: CASSERTTKVTEAFF
J gene: TRBJ2-3; V gene: TRBV5-5; D gene: -; CDR3 length: 13; clone size: many; CDR3 DNA: TGTGCCAGCAGCCTGAAACATACAGATACGCAGTATTTT; CDR3 protein: CASSLKHTDTQYF
J gene: TRBJ2-3; V gene: TRBV5-1; D gene: TRBD2; CDR3 length: 17; clone size: many; CDR3 DNA: TGCGCCAGCAGCCCCCTAGCGGGGGGACTGGGCACAGATACGCAGTATTTT; CDR3 protein: CASSPLAGGLGTDTQYF
J gene: TRBJ2-3; V gene: TRBV19; D gene: -; CDR3 length: 13; clone size: many; CDR3 DNA: TGTGCCAGTAGTGGGTTGAGGGGAGATACGCAGTATTTT; CDR3 protein: CASSGLRGDTQYF
J gene: TRBJ2-5; V gene: TRBV5-1; D gene: TRBD2; CDR3 length: 13; clone size: many; CDR3 DNA: TGCGCCAGCACCGGGGGAGGGTTCGAGACCCAGTACTTC; CDR3 protein: CASTGGGFETQYF
J gene: TRBJ2-1; V gene: TRBV11-2; D gene: TRBD1; CDR3 length: 14; clone size: many; CDR3 DNA: TGTGCCAGCAGCTCACCCCAGGGGGCGGATGAGCAGTTCTTC; CDR3 protein: CASSSPQGADEQFF
J gene: TRBJ1-6; V gene: TRBV7-9; D gene: TRBD1; CDR3 length: 16; clone size: many; CDR3 DNA: TGTGCCAGCAGGCCCAGGACAGGGGATTCCAATTCACCCCTCCACTTT; CDR3 protein: CASRPRTGDSNSPLHF
J gene: TRBJ2-3; V gene: TRBV6-6; D gene: -; CDR3 length: 14; clone size: many; CDR3 DNA: TGTGCCAGCAGTTACGTTATGAGCACAGATACGCAGTATTTT; CDR3 protein: CASSYVMSTDTQYF
J gene: TRBJ2-7; V gene: TRBV5-1; D gene: TRBD2; CDR3 length: 13; clone size: many; CDR3 DNA: TGCGCCAGCAGCTTGAGCGGGGGCGACGAGCAGTACTTC; CDR3 protein: CASSLSGGDEQYF
J gene: TRBJ1-1; V gene: TRBV5-1; D gene: -; CDR3 length: 13; clone size: many; CDR3 DNA: TGCGCCAGCAGCTTGAAAGCGAACACTGAAGCTTTCTTT; CDR3 protein: CASSLKANTEAFF
J gene: TRBJ1-1; V gene: TRBV7-2; D gene: -; CDR3 length: 16; clone size: many; CDR3 DNA: TGTGCCAGCAGCTTATCATTTCGGGGATCGAACACTGAAGCTTTCTTT; CDR3 protein: CASSLSFRGSNTEAFF
J gene: TRBJ1-1; V gene: TRBV12-3/TRBV12-4; D gene: -; CDR3 length: 13; clone size: many; CDR3 DNA: TGTGCCAGCATGGTACAGCTGAACACTGAAGCTTTCTTT; CDR3 protein: CASMVQLNTEAFF
J gene: TRBJ1-2; V gene: TRBV19; D gene: -; CDR3 length: 13; clone size: many; CDR3 DNA: TGTGCCAGTAAAATCCAGGGCTACTATGGCTACACCTTC; CDR3 protein: CASKIQGYYGYTF
J gene: TRBJ2-3; V gene: TRBV25-1; D gene: -; CDR3 length: 16; clone size: many; CDR3 DNA: TGTGCCAGCAGCGGGTTACAGGCCCGATTCACAGATACGCAGTATTTT; CDR3 protein: CASSGLQARFTDTQYF
J gene: TRBJ1-5; V gene: TRBV20-1; D gene: -; CDR3 length: 16; clone size: many; CDR3 DNA: TGCAGTGCTGCCCCAGGGGAGGGACCCCGCAATCAGCCCCAGCATTTT; CDR3 protein: CSAAPGEGPRNQPQHF
J gene: TRBJ2-7; V gene: TRBV7-2; D gene: -; CDR3 length: 15; clone size: many; CDR3 DNA: TGTGCCAGCAGCTCGGGCCAACCCGGGGGATACGAGCAGTACTTC; CDR3 protein: CASSSGQPGGYEQYF
J gene: TRBJ2-1; V gene: TRBV5-1; D gene: -; CDR3 length: 14; clone size: many; CDR3 DNA: TGCGCCAGCAGCTTATGGGTTTTTCTTAGTGAGCAGTTCTTC; CDR3 protein: CASSLWVFLSEQFF
J gene: TRBJ2-3; V gene: TRBV7-2; D gene: TRBD2; CDR3 length: 15; clone size: many; CDR3 DNA: TGTGCCAGCAGCTTGGGTCCTAGCGGGGGAGATACGCAGTATTTT; CDR3 protein: CASSLGPSGGDTQYF
J gene: TRBJ2-3; V gene: TRBV19; D gene: TRBD1; CDR3 length: 15; clone size: many; CDR3 DNA: TGTGCCAGTAGTTCGGGACAGGGGAGCACAGATACGCAGTATTTT; CDR3 protein: CASSSGQGSTDTQYF
J gene: TRBJ2-7; V gene: TRBV28; D gene: TRBD2; CDR3 length: 14; clone size: -; CDR3 DNA: TGTGCCAGCAGTTTAGCCAGAGCGGGGAACGAGCAGTACTTC; CDR3 protein: CASSLARAGNEQYF
J gene: TRBJ1-5; V gene: TRBV12-3/TRBV12-4; D gene: -; CDR3 length: 14; clone size: many; CDR3 DNA: TGTGCCAGCAGTCCCCGGGAGGGGGGCCAGCCCCAGCATTTT; CDR3 protein: CASSPREGGQPQHF
J gene: TRBJ1-1; V gene: TRBV6-4; D gene: -; CDR3 length: 13; clone size: many; CDR3 DNA: TGTGCCAGCAGTGCTGAGAAAGGGAGCAGAGCTTTCTTT; CDR3 protein: CASSAEKGSRAFF
J gene: TRBJ1-6; V gene: TRBV7-2; D gene: -; CDR3 length: 15; clone size: many; CDR3 DNA: TGTGCCAGCAGCTTAGCGGCAGGACCCAATTCACCCCTCCACTTT; CDR3 protein: CASSLAAGPNSPLHF
J gene: TRBJ2-5; V gene: TRBV19; D gene: -; CDR3 length: 15; clone size: many; CDR3 DNA: TGTGCCAGTAGTATCTCACAGGGCTCTTCAGAGACCCAGTACTTC; CDR3 protein: CASSISQGSSETQYF
J gene: TRBJ2-6; V gene: TRBV6-5; D gene: -; CDR3 length: 16; clone size: many; CDR3 DNA: TGTGCCAGCTTTGGCAGGCTTATATCTGGGGCCAACGTCCTGACTTTC; CDR3 protein: CASFGRLISGANVLTF
J gene: TRBJ2-3; V gene: TRBV7-3; D gene: -; CDR3 length: 14; clone size: many; CDR3 DNA: TGTGCCAGGAAGGGAGGGGGGGGCCTTGGTACGCAGTATTTT; CDR3 protein: CARKGGGGLGTQYF
J gene: TRBJ2-7; V gene: TRBV20-1; D gene: -; CDR3 length: 12; clone size: many; CDR3 DNA: TGCAGTGCTTTCGGCTTTACCTACGAGCAGTACTTC; CDR3 protein: CSAFGFTYEQYF
J gene: TRBJ2-2; V gene: TRBV5-4; D gene: -; CDR3 length: 14; clone size: many; CDR3 DNA: TGTGCCAGCAGCGCTGGGGGCCAGGCCGGGGAGCTGTTTTTT; CDR3 protein: CASSAGGQAGELFF
J gene: TRBJ2-1; V gene: TRBV5-1; D gene: TRBD2; CDR3 length: 18; clone size: few; CDR3 DNA: TGCGCCAGCAGCTTCGGCGGAGCGGGGGGGCCGGATACAAATGAGCAGTTCTTC; CDR3 protein: CASSFGGAGGPDTNEQFF
J gene: TRBJ1-2; V gene: TRBV28; D gene: -; CDR3 length: 16; clone size: -; CDR3 DNA: TGTGCCAGCAGTTTGGGACTCTCTACAGGGAACTATGGCTACACCTTC; CDR3 protein: CASSLGLSTGNYGYTF
J gene: TRBJ2-3; V gene: TRBV5-4; D gene: -; CDR3 length: 16; clone size: many; CDR3 DNA: TGTGCCAGCAGCTTGGTTGTGGGGGGTAGCACAGATACGCAGTATTTT; CDR3 protein: CASSLVVGGSTDTQYF
J gene: TRBJ1-5; V gene: TRBV15; D gene: -; CDR3 length: 16; clone size: few; CDR3 DNA: TGTGCCACCAGCAGAGAATATATTGGTTTAGGGCAGCCCCAGCATTTT; CDR3 protein: CATSREYIGLGQPQHF
J gene: TRBJ1-1; V gene: TRBV11-1; D gene: TRBD1; CDR3 length: 17; clone size: -; CDR3 DNA: TGTGCCAGCAGCTTAGAGTACTTTCCGGGACAGGGACCTGAAGCTTTCTTT; CDR3 protein: CASSLEYFPGQGPEAFF
J gene: TRBJ1-2; V gene: TRBV27; D gene: TRBD1; CDR3 length: 14; clone size: many; CDR3 DNA: TGTGCCAGCAGTTTCGGACAGGGAGGCTATGGCTACACCTTC; CDR3 protein: CASSFGQGGYGYTF
J gene: TRBJ1-1; V gene: TRBV5-1; D gene: TRBD1; CDR3 length: 14; clone size: many; CDR3 DNA: TGCGCCAGCAGCCCCAGGACAGGAGACACTGAAGCTTTCTTT; CDR3 protein: CASSPRTGDTEAFF
J gene: TRBJ1-4; V gene: TRBV20-1; D gene: TRBD1; CDR3 length: 15; clone size: many; CDR3 DNA: TGCAGCGCAGACAGGGAGGTTCAGGCTAATGAAAAACTGTTTTTT; CDR3 protein: CSADREVQANEKLFF
J gene: TRBJ2-1; V gene: TRBV29-1; D gene: TRBD2; CDR3 length: 16; clone size: -; CDR3 DNA: TGCAGCGTCATACACCACGAGCGGGGGGTTCGCAATGAGCAGTTCTTC; CDR3 protein: CSVIHHERGVRNEQFF
J gene: TRBJ1-1; V gene: TRBV2; D gene: -; CDR3 length: 15; clone size: many; CDR3 DNA: TGTGCCAGCAGCATCCCACGCCGAGGGGGTACTGAAGCTTTCTTT; CDR3 protein: CASSIPRRGGTEAFF
J gene: TRBJ1-3; V gene: TRBV4-2; D gene: TRBD1; CDR3 length: 18; clone size: many; CDR3 DNA: TGTGCCAGCAGCCAAGTTGAAGGGACAGTCTTCTCTGGAAACACCATATATTTT; CDR3 protein: CASSQVEGTVFSGNTIYF
J gene: TRBJ1-2; V gene: TRBV5-1; D gene: -; CDR3 length: 12; clone size: many; CDR3 DNA: TGCGCCAGCAGCTTGGATAGGTATCTATACACCTTC; CDR3 protein: CASSLDRYLYTF
J gene: TRBJ1-5; V gene: TRBV4-2; D gene: -; CDR3 length: 20; clone size: many; CDR3 DNA: TGTGCCAGCAGCCAAGATTGGAGCAGAGGTTTCGGGGTTGGCAATCAGCCCCAGCATTTT; CDR3 protein: CASSQDWSRGFGVGNQPQHF
J gene: TRBJ2-2; V gene: TRBV5-1; D gene: -; CDR3 length: 13; clone size: many; CDR3 DNA: TGCGCCAGCACGGGGACATATACCGGGGAGCTGTTTTTT; CDR3 protein: CASTGTYTGELFF
J gene: TRBJ2-5; V gene: TRBV3-1; D gene: -; CDR3 length: 14; clone size: -; CDR3 DNA: TGTGCCAGCAGCGCCCGGACGGTCCAAGAGACCCAGTACTTC; CDR3 protein: CASSARTVQETQYF
J gene: TRBJ2-1; V gene: TRBV28; D gene: -; CDR3 length: 16; clone size: many; CDR3 DNA: TGTGCCAGCAGTTTACCCTACGGGGACTCCTACAATGAGCAGTTCTTC; CDR3 protein: CASSLPYGDSYNEQFF
J gene: TRBJ2-7; V gene: TRBV5-1; D gene: -; CDR3 length: 15; clone size: many; CDR3 DNA: TGCGCCAGCAGCTTGGGGCAGGCATTATCCTACGAGCAGTACTTC; CDR3 protein: CASSLGQALSYEQYF
J gene: TRBJ2-7; V gene: TRBV19; D gene: TRBD2; CDR3 length: 11; clone size: many; CDR3 DNA: TGTGCCACGGCGGGAGGATACGAGCAGTACTTC; CDR3 protein: CATAGGYEQYF
J gene: TRBJ2-7; V gene: TRBV7-3; D gene: -; CDR3 length: 13; clone size: many; CDR3 DNA: TGTGCCAGCAGCTTATTGGCAGGCTACGAGCAGTACTTC; CDR3 protein: CASSLLAGYEQYF
J gene: TRBJ2-1; V gene: TRBV20-1; D gene: -; CDR3 length: 15; clone size: many; CDR3 DNA: TGCAGTGCTAGATTCCCGGGACAAAGATACAATGAGCAGTTCTTC; CDR3 protein: CSARFPGQRYNEQFF
J gene: TRBJ1-2; V gene: TRBV11-2; D gene: -; CDR3 length: 13; clone size: many; CDR3 DNA: TGTGCCAGCAGCTTAGAGGATCGCTATGGCTACACCTTC; CDR3 protein: CASSLEDRYGYTF
J gene: TRBJ1-3; V gene: TRBV7-8; D gene: -; CDR3 length: 11; clone size: many; CDR3 DNA: TGTGCCAGCCTGGGGGGAAACACCATATATTTT; CDR3 protein: CASLGGNTIYF
J gene: TRBJ2-7; V gene: TRBV2; D gene: -; CDR3 length: 12; clone size: many; CDR3 DNA: TGTGCCAGCAGGAACGACAGATACGAGCAGTACTTC; CDR3 protein: CASRNDRYEQYF
J gene: TRBJ1-1; V gene: TRBV12-3/TRBV12-4; D gene: -; CDR3 length: 15; clone size: many; CDR3 DNA: TGTGCCAGCAGTCCGCCCGGTGGGGGGATTCCTGAAGCTTTCTTT; CDR3 protein: CASSPPGGGIPEAFF
J gene: TRBJ2-1; V gene: TRBV18; D gene: TRBD2; CDR3 length: 20; clone size: many; CDR3 DNA: TGTGCCAGCTCACCTCAAGGGGCTAGCGGGGGGCCGTACTCCTACAATGAGCAGTTCTTC; CDR3 protein: CASSPQGASGGPYSYNEQFF
J gene: TRBJ2-3; V gene: TRBV25-1; D gene: -; CDR3 length: 14; clone size: many; CDR3 DNA: TGTGCCAGCAGTCCCCAGATCAGCACAGATACGCAGTATTTT; CDR3 protein: CASSPQISTDTQYF
J gene: TRBJ1-2; V gene: TRBV6-5; D gene: -; CDR3 length: 16; clone size: few; CDR3 DNA: TGTGCCAGCAGTTACAGCCGGGAGCGACCTAACTATGGCTACACCTTC; CDR3 protein: CASSYSRERPNYGYTF
J gene: TRBJ1-1; V gene: TRBV5-5; D gene: -; CDR3 length: 14; clone size: many; CDR3 DNA: TGTGCCAGCAGCGGGAGCCTAAGGAACACTGAAGCTTTCTTT; CDR3 protein: CASSGSLRNTEAFF
J gene: TRBJ2-1; V gene: TRBV27; D gene: TRBD2; CDR3 length: 15; clone size: many; CDR3 DNA: TGTGCCAGCAGTCAACTAGCGGGGGGAGGGGGTGAGCAGTTCTTC; CDR3 protein: CASSQLAGGGGEQFF
J gene: TRBJ1-1; V gene: TRBV4-2; D gene: TRBD1; CDR3 length: 16; clone size: many; CDR3 DNA: TGTGCCAGCAGCCGATCCGGGACAGGGTTGGCCACTGAAGCTTTCTTT; CDR3 protein: CASSRSGTGLATEAFF